Listed here is a single T cell receptor (beta chain). The antigen this receptor binds is unknown. Nothing much larger sits one base from this clone, and base qualities are not available. This sample was taken from a study of cytomegalovirus exposure and HLA in healthy donors listed by TCRdb under 2017. A note on the overall study: An earlier analysis of approximately 640 of the donors reported more than 250 Gb of sequence data and more than 90 million unique TCR beta sequences from around 200 million T cells. Among over 350 genotyped donors of the cohort, an average of about 240,000 unique TCR beta nucleotide sequences were sequenced per donor, 15% to 20% of them non-productive. Every repertoire in the discovery cohort had been generated on one and the same sequencing platform. An early release covering roughly 580 HLA-typed donors comprised about 290 gigabases of sequencing data and tens of millions of unique TCR sequences. To predict cytomegalovirus infection status, the study combined high-throughput TCR immunosequencing, statistical association of individual TCRs with disease status, and machine learning. In addition to the first cohort of approximately 670 subjects, a separate validation cohort of 130 or so different subjects was used. An earlier analysis of 500 to 650 of the donors applied high-throughput TCR beta sequencing to assess whether each TCR beta V gene segment acted as functional or pseudogenic. To study patterns of TCR occurrence, a later analysis re-analyzed previously published TCR beta repertoires from just over 650 donors and added high-resolution HLA genotyping. Typing coverage varied by locus: roughly 620-640 donors for A, B, C, DRB1 and DQB1; roughly 560 for DQA1; approximately 610 for DPA1; roughly 450 for DPB1. A handful of DR-DQ haplotypes were treated as single units for association and clustering because of strong linkage in the cohort. The study aimed to test whether cataloging public T cell receptors could reveal signatures of past pathogen exposure. Donor age, sex, ethnicity and CMV serostatus were compiled alongside the repertoire data. The genetic ancestry cluster associated with self-reported Caucasian donors included over 65% of the roughly 360 genotyped donors. Class I and class II HLA loci were covered by the typing at four-digit resolution. The study used immunosequencing to profile the T cell repertoires of more than 650 subjects and linked those repertoires to cytomegalovirus serostatus. The later analysis used no new phenotypic data to find candidate immune exposures, relying instead on TCR beta sequences and their occurrence across donors. Genome-wide SNP genotypes for about 55% of the roughly 670 donors were used in a later genetic analysis, which treated that subset as a discovery cohort. The study at large found these results: For the cohort, immune exposure information was limited to CMV serostatus. Sequencing depth was assumed to be roughly uniform across donors in the presence/absence analyses, though that assumption may not hold. When HLA alleles, especially DR and DQ, strongly co-occurred, TCR associations were difficult to assign to individual alleles. A further reported finding was that TCR beta sequences accurately predicted the HLA-A and HLA-B alleles for most subjects in the first cohort. A total of some 180 TCR beta chains were listed by the study as associated with cytomegalovirus. A later analysis found that TCR association rates varied across HLA loci, with DRB1 alleles showing the most associated TCRs and HLA-C alleles the fewest. Compared with equally common non-associated chains, HLA-associated TCR beta chains in a later analysis were more clonally expanded and had lower generation probabilities. Linkage disequilibrium might explain the correlated functional status among segregating V segments, but an unknown experimental factor could not be ruled out. It was suggested by the authors that the approach could potentially be generalized to other disease states and immunological phenotypes. The earlier analysis of 587 of the donors excluded 15 to 20 rarely observed V segments, including chromosome 9 orphons, because counts were too low. Several of the top co-occurrence clusters appeared to be linked to parvovirus B19, influenza, CMV and Epstein-Barr virus, according to a later analysis. In both the original and validation cohorts, the classifier was reported to diagnose cytomegalovirus status with high specificity and sensitivity. A later analysis found that most CMV-associated TCR beta chains appeared HLA-restricted, with HLA associations seemingly driven largely by CMV exposure. Compared with the roughly 670-donor mean, donors in an Asian-associated ancestry cluster had fewer N-insertions in productive TCRs, according to a later genetic analysis. HLA typing was unavailable for some donors at each locus, so association tests used only the typed subset. An earlier analysis of approximately 570 of the donors showed that most TCR beta V segments appeared in productive rearrangements either about 87% or about 30% of the time, which broadly matched IMGT annotations. The 87-base-pair reads could not distinguish some IMGT-functional V segments, including TRBV6-2 and TRBV6-3, so those segments were excluded. A cluster of highly shared sequence variants was judged likely to represent a technical artifact of the sequencing pipeline. Specific HLA alleles were associated with 15,000 to 20,000 TCR beta sequences at a false discovery rate of 0.05 in a later analysis. Most TCR sequences were seen in very few donors, while some public TCRs were found in many individuals. Three of the identified cytomegalovirus-associated TCR beta chains were confirmed in vitro to be specific for cytomegalovirus antigens. The cohort was sequenced for TCR beta chains only, and without alpha or paired-chain data the features that could be detected were limited. An association between a missense DCLRE1C variant and V-gene and J-gene trimming of TCR beta chains was found in a later genetic analysis and replicated in an independent cohort.

The library was made by the immunoSEQ multiplex PCR assay. The multiplex PCR relied on a mix of 60 forward primers for TCR Vbeta segments and 13 reverse primers for TCR Jbeta segments. The CDR3 region of rearranged TCR beta genes was amplified from genomic DNA by a multiplex PCR assay. The amplified TCR beta libraries were sequenced on the Illumina HiSeq System as 87-base-pair reads. The original methods were these. Across the 640 or so repertoires, a later analysis counted roughly 84 million unique TCR beta chains, roughly 11 million of which were shared by at least two donors. Raw reads were error-corrected and collapsed into unique sequences by a nearest-neighbor algorithm in which closely related sequences were merged to remove PCR and sequencing errors. Alignment of CDR3 sequences to IMGT reference sequences was used to assign V, D and J gene segments. Each retained sequence needed at least a six-nucleotide match to both a V gene segment and a J gene segment. Rearrangements were classified as productive when the CDR3 lacked stop codons and remained in frame with V and J, and all other rearrangements were classified as non-productive. Following IMGT convention, CDR3 was defined as the stretch from the second conserved V-encoded cysteine up to the conserved J-encoded phenylalanine. The earlier analysis of a few hundred of the donors excluded sequences that lacked an unambiguous match to a single V gene segment. In an earlier analysis of a few hundred of the donors, V segments were called functional above 56.7% productive rearrangements and were called segregating when the between-donor standard deviation exceeded 5%. A statistical classification framework was built for diagnosing cytomegalovirus status from the catalog of TCR beta chain sequences. In a later analysis, V and J genes were assigned by comparing TCR nucleotide sequences against IMGT/GENE-DB human TR gene sequences. The TCRdist pipeline was used in a later analysis to assign CDR3 sequences and most-parsimonious VDJ recombination scenarios. In a later analysis, each TCR beta chain was defined by its CDR3 amino acid sequence together with its V-gene family, and reads without a unique V-gene family were excluded. A later analysis removed several hundred highly shared, low-generation-probability nucleotide sequences to deal with suspected cross-contamination and a sequencing artifact. For each public chain, a later analysis derived a clonal expansion index from normalized ranks of inferred template counts within each repertoire. In a later analysis, generation probabilities were computed using a VDJ recombination model fitted to out-of-frame rearrangements, and the results were checked against IGoR. In a later analysis, TCR-TCR, TCR-HLA and TCR-CMV co-occurrence was scored with hypergeometric tests, and a repertoire-size bias correction was applied to TCR pairs. A later analysis estimated false discovery rates by permuting HLA or CMV assignments 20 times. In a later analysis, co-occurring TCRs were grouped using DBSCAN, and TCRdist sequence similarity was added for clustering within HLA-allele-positive subsets. For co-occurrence clustering, repertoires with fewer than 30,000 or more than 120,000 public chains were excluded, along with 5 or 6 repertoires with anomalous nucleotide sharing. Here the immuneACCESS table is served through TCRdb, limited to in-frame sequences with V and J called. Missing clones are a known gap in these copies; in checked studies unresolved V genes cover under half, and the rest lacks a known reason. V and J calls and clone size are as listed in that table; D and trimming were resolved from the DNA. The sample table holds roughly 120,000 clones, of which roughly 82% were seen once. Of the sample, 13% falls within the top ten clones.

In total, 600 or so healthy bone marrow donors made up the cohort. All cohort members were sampled while nominally healthy, although unrecorded immune exposures were likely present. The donor tested CMV seropositive and was one of the 289 seropositive cohort members. A peripheral blood sample was collected from each donor, and TCR beta sequencing was performed on peripheral blood mononuclear cells. Genomic DNA was extracted from the blood cell samples with the Qiagen DNeasy Blood Extraction Kit. The V end gives up 5 bases and the J end 4 bases, leaving 7 bases in the junction not matched to a gene. The CDR3 covers 17 residues, taking in both the cysteine and the phenylalanine. The only DNA kept is the CDR3, 51 bases in frame from the first base. According to the germline V gene, CDR1 reads SGHNT and CDR2 reads YENEEA.

The receptor comes from a woman in her sixties in good health and CMV-seropositive. The V and J segments used are TRBV11-3 and TRBJ2-6, with 11 bases aligning to TRBD1. The sample taken for sequencing was PBMCs. The DNA sequence is given as TGTGCCAGCAGCCCAGGACAGGGGGCGTCCGGGGCCAACGTCCTGACTTTC. This translates into CASSPGQGASGANVLTF.